Below are 21 T cell receptor beta chains sequenced from a single sample in a study of T cell repertoires in cytomegalovirus infection. These receptors' targets are unknown. TCRdb used MiXCR to reprocess the reads, holding one entry per CDR3 protein. The data hold 700,000 to 900,000 distinct CDR3 sequences, with 25% to 30% observed a single time. Material: cultured CD8+ T cells from PBMCs, obtained from culture after CMV antigen stimulation. The source is a human donor in good health (CMV status not recorded). Some clones in this sample may be carry-over from other donors' samples.

This chain uses TRBV6-1 with TRBJ2-2, with D possibly matching TRBD2 (7 bases). CDR1 and CDR2 from the germline V gene are MNHNS and SASEGT. The length of the CDR3 is 16 residues. Trimming took 5 bases from V and 7 from J, leaving 20 bases between them. The CDR3 loop reads CASSSLRGGANGELFF. DNA of the CDR3: TGTGCCAGCAGTTCCCTTCGAGGGGGGGCGAACGGGGAGCTGTTTTTT.

This chain joins TRBV7-9 and TRBJ2-1; the D is unclear. Deletions cut 0 bases from V and 0 bases from J, with 12 bases between. The germline V gene has CDR1 SEHNR and CDR2 FQNEAQ (reference sequence). The CDR3 runs to 17 residues. The CDR3 coding sequence is TGTGCCAGCAGCTTAGCGGGCAGAACCAGCTCCTACAATGAGCAGTTCTTC. Translation: CASSLAGRTSSYNEQFF.

The chain combines TRBV6-2 or TRBV6-3 with TRBJ2-3; 13 bases agree with TRBD2. Germline V CDR1 and CDR2: MNHEY, SVGEGT. This CDR3 region has 18 residues. With V trimmed by 2 bases and J by 2 bases, 7 bases remained unmatched. For the CDR3, the DNA is TGTGCCAGCAGTTACCCACGGACTAGCGGGGGATCCACAGATACGCAGTATTTT. The encoded protein is CASSYPRTSGGSTDTQYF.

There are many counts of this clonotype. This rearrangement joins TRBV12-3 or TRBV12-4 to TRBJ1-1, with 7 bases fitting TRBD1. CDR3 size: 14 residues. J was trimmed by 1 base and V by 5 bases; bases with no gene match: 4. CDR3 bases: TGTGCCAGCAGTCCGGACAGGAGGAACACTGAAGCTTTCTTT. Protein product: CASSPDRRNTEAFF.

Only one count was recorded for this clonotype. The rearrangement uses TRBV2 and TRBJ1-2; tentatively, D is TRBD1 (6 bases). The V end lost 6 bases, the J end lost 7 bases, and 24 bases lay between the germline ends. There are 16 residues in the CDR3. Germline V gene data show CDR1 as SNHLY and CDR2 as FYNNEI. CDR3 residues: CASRKPGGLIASGYTF. CDR3 bases: TGTGCCAGCAGGAAGCCGGGGGGGCTAATTGCAAGTGGCTACACCTTC.

There are a few counts of this clonotype. The J gene is TRBJ1-2, the V gene TRBV7-9; D uncertain. Germline assignment: CDR1 SEHNR and CDR2 FQNEAQ (reference sequence). This CDR3 is 13 amino acids long. V was cut by 1 base and J by 8 bases, with 11 bases left in between. CDR3 DNA sequence: TGTGCCAGCAGCTTAGGGGATGCTTGGGGCTACACCTTC. Protein product: CASSLGDAWGYTF.

The sample holds many counts of this clonotype. The genes are TRBV7-6 and TRBJ1-2; no firm D call. Germline V gene lookup returns CDR1 SGHVS and CDR2 FNYEAQ. There are 12 residues in the CDR3. V lost 1 base, J lost 6 bases, and 6 bases lay in between. The CDR3 loop is CASSLDRDGYTF. The CDR3 nucleotides are TGTGCCAGCAGCTTAGACAGAGATGGCTACACCTTC.

The V gene is TRBV7-9, the J gene TRBJ2-7; the match to TRBD2 covers 10 bases. J lost 0 bases, V lost 6 bases, and 5 bases had no gene match. Germline V CDR1 and CDR2: SEHNR, FQNEAQ (reference sequence). The CDR3 is 15 residues long. CDR3 loop: CASSGLAGASYEQYF. The CDR3 DNA reads TGTGCCAGCAGTGGGCTAGCGGGGGCCTCCTACGAGCAGTACTTC.

This clonotype was detected only a few times. The chain combines TRBV7-8 with TRBJ2-5; TRBD2 matches at 7 bases. V lost 10 bases, J lost 1 base, and 12 bases stayed unmatched. CDR1 and CDR2 from the germline V gene are SGHVS and FQNEAQ. The CDR3 loop spans 15 amino acids. DNA of the CDR3: TGTGCCAACCTCCCCCAAGCGGGGCGCCAAGAGACCCAGTACTTC. It is translated as CANLPQAGRQETQYF.

The genes are TRBV20-1 and TRBJ1-5, with D tentatively TRBD1 (6 bases). Germline CDR1 DFQATT, CDR2 SNEGSKA (reference sequence). V was trimmed by 0 bases and J by 6 bases, leaving 12 bases between them. CDR3 length equals 14 residues. The CDR3 region has the DNA TGCAGTGCTAGAGACAGACAGGAAATTCAGCCCCAGCATTTT. This gives the protein CSARDRQEIQPQHF.

The chain is built from TRBV7-9 and TRBJ1-1; D not resolved. V lost 5 bases to trimming and J lost 5 bases, with 9 bases between them. Per germline, CDR1 SEHNR and CDR2 FQNEAQ (reference sequence). The CDR3 totals 12 residues. The CDR3 nucleotides read TGTGCCAGCAGCCCGGCCTCTACTGAAGCTTTCTTT. This encodes CASSPASTEAFF.

This clonotype was seen a few times. The J gene is TRBJ2-3, the V gene TRBV15; D may be TRBD2 (6 bases). The V and J ends lost 0 bases and 5 bases respectively, with 18 bases between them. The germline CDR1 and CDR2 sequences are LNHNV and YYDKDF (reference sequence). The CDR3 extends over 17 amino acids. The CDR3 is CATSRDLGGSLGDTQYF. Written as DNA, the CDR3 is TGTGCCACCAGCAGAGATCTAGGAGGGTCTCTGGGAGATACGCAGTATTTT.

The V call is TRBV7-9, the J call TRBJ1-1; TRBD1 matches 7 bases. The CDR3 totals 10 residues. V gave up 5 bases and J gave up 14 bases; unmatched junction bases: 5. Germline CDR1 SEHNR, CDR2 FQNEAQ (reference sequence). CDR3 sequence reads: CASSDRVTFF. The DNA for the CDR3 is TGTGCCAGCAGCGACAGGGTAACATTCTTT.

This sequence joins TRBV20-1 and TRBJ2-7, with D perhaps matching TRBD1 (5 bases). The CDR3 is 12 amino acids. V lost 2 bases and J 3 bases, leaving 8 bases between the germline ends. The V gene's germline CDR1 is DFQATT and CDR2 SNEGSKA (reference sequence). CDR3 nucleotide sequence: TGCAGTGCTAGATCCACAGGCTACGAGCAGTACTTC. Protein: CSARSTGYEQYF.

This clonotype was counted only a few times. The rearrangement uses TRBV11-2 and TRBJ2-2, with D maybe TRBD2 (5 bases). The V gene's germline CDR1 is SGHAT and CDR2 FQNNGV. This CDR3 contains 14 residues. V lost 5 bases and J lost 8, with 15 bases in between. CDR3 sequence reads: CASSPYGVGGELFF. The CDR3 DNA sequence: TGTGCCAGCAGCCCGTACGGGGTAGGAGGGGAGCTGTTTTTT.

The genes are TRBV6-5 and TRBJ1-2; D is unresolved. V lost 4 bases and J lost 1, with 16 bases in between. Germline assignment: CDR1 MNHEY and CDR2 SVGAGI. The CDR3 sequence is 16 residues long. The CDR3 sequence is CASSSNMRRFNYGYTF. For the CDR3, the DNA is TGTGCCAGCAGTTCGAATATGAGGAGATTTAACTATGGCTACACCTTC.

This clonotype appeared a few times. The gene calls are TRBV7-6 and TRBJ2-5; D perhaps matches TRBD2 (5 bases). CDR3 length: 14 amino acids. Germline V lookup: CDR1 SGHVS, CDR2 FNYEAQ. Trimming removed 1 base from V and 5 bases from J, with 11 bases in between. The CDR3 here is CASSLVVREETQYF. CDR3 in DNA: TGTGCCAGCAGCTTAGTGGTGAGGGAGGAGACCCAGTACTTC. Complete variable domain (other parts from reference TRBV7-6 and TRBJ2-5): GAGVSQSPRYKVTKRGQDVALRCDPISGHVSLYWYRQALGQGPEFLTYFNYEAQQDKSGLPNDRFSAERPEGSISTLTIQRTEQRDSAMYRCASSLVVREETQYFGPGTRLLVL.

V gene TRBV9 combines with J gene TRBJ2-7; 7 nucleotides agree with TRBD1. V gave up 1 base and J gave up 0 bases; unmatched junction bases: 4. Looked up from germline, CDR1 is SGDLS and CDR2 is YYNGEE. CDR3 length equals 15 residues. The DNA for the CDR3 is TGTGCCAGCAGCGTACTAACAGGGGACTCCTACGAGCAGTACTTC. Protein sequence: CASSVLTGDSYEQYF.

A few counts support this clonotype. J is TRBJ1-1 and V is TRBV12-3 or TRBV12-4; 12 nucleotides match TRBD1. The CDR3 runs 16 residues. V lost 4 bases, J lost 1 base, and 4 bases stayed unmatched. The DNA for the CDR3 is TGTGCCAGCAGTTCAGGGACAGGGGGCTGGAACACTGAAGCTTTCTTT. Translating gives CASSSGTGGWNTEAFF.

This clonotype was detected a few times. For the CDR3, the DNA is TGCAGTGCTAGAGATTTGGGGAACTATGGCTACACCTTC. This codes for CSARDLGNYGYTF. The chain joins TRBV20-1 to TRBJ1-2; D unresolved. This CDR3 contains 13 residues. Germline assignment: CDR1 DFQATT and CDR2 SNEGSKA (reference sequence). V was pared by 0 bases and J by 2 bases, with 7 bases between.

V gene TRBV4-1 combines with J gene TRBJ2-2; D is uncertain. CDR3 length: 15 residues. The ends were cut back, 3 bases at V and 6 bases at J, with 14 bases in the middle. Germline assignment: CDR1 MGHRA and CDR2 YSYEKL. The CDR3 DNA sequence: TGCGCCAGCAGCCATGATGACTGGTACTCCGGGGAGCTGTTTTTT. This sequence encodes CASSHDDWYSGELFF.